The next 26 T cell receptor beta chains were all read from a single sample in a study of blood T cell repertoires in COVID-19. Clones were read by immunoSEQ multiplex PCR, and TCRdb kept only the in-frame ones, dropping some. The sample has about 210,000 clones, over 80% seen once. The sequenced material came from PBMCs or T cells enriched from blood (not recorded which). These TCRs come from a man in his late teens or twenties with acute COVID-19.

The CDR3 bases are TGTGCCAGCAGCTTAGGGGGCGGAACCGAGCAGTACTTC. This codes for CASSLGGGTEQYF. This chain links TRBV7-9 with TRBJ2-7, with a tentative D call TRBD1 (5 bases). The ends were cut back, 1 base at V and 6 bases at J, with 10 bases in the middle. The CDR3 is made up of 13 amino acids. Germline CDR1 reads SEHNR; CDR2 reads FQNEAQ (reference sequence).

The chain has TRBV21-1 and TRBJ1-5; TRBD1 is taken as the D call from the table, unchecked against the DNA. TRBV21-1 represents a pseudogene. The CDR3 loop spans 16 amino acids. CDR3 nucleotides: TGTGCCAGCAGCCCAGGACAGTCCTTTAGCAATCAGCCCCAGCATTTT. Protein sequence: CASSPGQSFSNQPQHF.

In DNA form, the CDR3 reads TGTGCCAGCAGCTTCTACAGGGGCAGCTATGGCTACACCTTC. It codes for CASSFYRGSYGYTF. This sequence joins TRBV5-4 and TRBJ1-2; TRBD1 agrees at 7 bases. The CDR3 has 14 residues. The germline gives CDR1 SGHNT, CDR2 YYREEE (reference sequence). J was trimmed by 4 bases and V by 2 bases; bases with no gene match: 5.

The chain is built from TRBV5-4 and TRBJ2-5, with a weak D call TRBD1 (6 bases). The CDR3 extends over 14 amino acids. The V end lost 3 bases, the J end lost 1 base, and 10 bases lay between the germline ends. In germline, CDR1 is SGHNT, CDR2 YYREEE (reference sequence). The CDR3 bases are TGTGCCAGCAGCTCACAGGGTCCCCAAGAGACCCAGTACTTC. It specifies CASSSQGPQETQYF.

The chain is built from TRBV5-1 and TRBJ2-3; D gene uncertain. CDR3 length: 14 residues. Germline V gives CDR1 SGHRS, CDR2 YFSETQ. Deletions cut 0 bases from V and 2 bases from J, with 7 bases between. The CDR3 DNA reads TGCGCCAGCAGCTTGGATTGGGCCACAGATACGCAGTATTTT. Its protein is CASSLDWATDTQYF.

This chain links TRBV5-4 with TRBJ2-7; 10 bases match TRBD1. The CDR3 covers 15 residues. Germline CDR1 and CDR2: SGHNT and YYREEE (reference sequence). Trimming at V came to 4 bases and at J to 5 bases, leaving 9 bases not matched to a gene. The CDR3 bases are TGTGCCAGCAGCCCCGGGACAGGGGTTCTCGACGAGCAGTACTTC. Translating gives CASSPGTGVLDEQYF. Filled out from reference TRBV5-4 and TRBJ2-7, the complete variable domain reads ETGVTQSPTHLIKTRGQQVTLRCSSQSGHNTVSWYQQALGQGPQFIFQYYREEENGRGNFPPRFSGLQFPNYSSELNVNALELDDSALYLCASSPGTGVLDEQYFGPGTRLTVT.

This chain uses TRBV18 with TRBJ2-3; TRBD2 aligns across 8 bases. This CDR3 has 15 residues. V gave up 3 bases and J gave up 0 bases; unmatched junction bases: 2. Germline V lookup: CDR1 KGHSH, CDR2 LQKENI. CDR3 sequence: CASSPSSGSTDTQYF. CDR3 coding DNA: TGTGCCAGCTCACCTTCTAGCGGGAGCACAGATACGCAGTATTTT.

The genes are TRBV19 and TRBJ1-5; D gene unclear. The germline CDR1 and CDR2 sequences are LNHDA and SQIVND (reference sequence). The CDR3 contains 14 residues. Between the trimmed V and J ends, which lost 0 bases and 4 bases, there was a span of 7 bases. The CDR3 DNA sequence: TGTGCCAGTAGTATAGATTCCGTAAATCAGCCCCAGCATTTT. Its translation: CASSIDSVNQPQHF.

This chain uses TRBV28 with TRBJ1-2; 7 nucleotides match TRBD1. Germline loops: CDR1 MDHEN, CDR2 SYDVKM. This CDR3 spans 19 amino acids. J lost 4 bases, V lost 6 bases, and 23 bases had no gene match. CDR3 sequence reads: CASRGPDRDSSTFLYGYTF. The CDR3 DNA follows: TGTGCCAGCAGGGGGCCCGATCGGGACAGCTCCACGTTTCTCTATGGCTACACCTTC.

The J gene is TRBJ1-1, the V gene TRBV4-1; 8 nucleotides match TRBD1. The germline CDR1 and CDR2 sequences are MGHRA and YSYEKL. Germline trimming cut 2 bases from V and 4 bases from J; bases unmatched to any gene: 3. CDR3 length: 14 residues. The CDR3 region is CASSQLGQGTEAFF. In DNA, the CDR3 is TGCGCCAGCAGCCAATTAGGACAGGGCACTGAAGCTTTCTTT.

V usage is TRBV18 and J usage is TRBJ2-1; 9 bases are shared with TRBD2. The CDR3 is 16 residues long. The V gene end was trimmed by 6 bases and the J gene end by 7 bases; junction bases not matched to a gene: 13. Germline V CDR1 and CDR2: KGHSH, LQKENI. This CDR3 is CASSPTSGPGQNEQFF. The CDR3, as DNA: TGTGCCAGCTCCCCTACTAGCGGGCCAGGACAAAATGAGCAGTTCTTC.

Only a few counts were recorded for this clone. The chain combines TRBV28 with TRBJ2-2; D call uncertain. This CDR3 has 13 amino acids. The germline gives CDR1 MDHEN, CDR2 SYDVKM. Trimming stripped 2 bases from V and 5 bases from J, with 6 bases between. Here the CDR3 reads CASSLAGTGELFF. The CDR3 bases are TGTGCCAGCAGTTTAGCAGGAACCGGGGAGCTGTTTTTT.

This clone has just one count. V and J are TRBV6-5 and TRBJ2-1; 10 nucleotides line up with TRBD1. V trimming: 7 bases; J trimming: 10 bases; junction bases outside the gene matches: 10. The CDR3 is 14 amino acids. CDR1 is MNHEY, CDR2 SVGAGI, per germline. CDR3 sequence: CASTAGTGATEQFF. DNA for the CDR3: TGTGCCAGCACGGCAGGGACAGGGGCGACGGAGCAGTTCTTC.

In this sample, this clone turned up once. The chain combines TRBV5-1 with TRBJ2-6; TRBD2 matches 8 bases. The CDR3 covers 17 residues. From germline, CDR1 is SGHRS and CDR2 YFSETQ. V was pared by 0 bases and J by 1 base, with 3 bases of the junction left unmatched. The CDR3, as DNA: TGCGCCAGCAGCTTGGTAAGCGGGAGTTCTGGGGCCAACGTCCTGACTTTC. It yields the protein CASSLVSGSSGANVLTF.

This chain joins TRBV10-3 and TRBJ1-1; D is unresolved. Germline V gene sequence: CDR1 ENHRY, CDR2 SYGVKD. The CDR3 is 15 amino acids. Trimming removed 3 bases at V and 0 bases at J, with 11 bases between. The DNA for the CDR3 is TGTGCCATCAGTGAAGTCAGGTCCATGAACACTGAAGCTTTCTTT. Its translation is CAISEVRSMNTEAFF.

J is TRBJ2-5 and V is TRBV15; 12 positions match TRBD2. The V and J ends lost 5 bases and 0 bases, in that order; junction bases with no gene match: 4. The length of the CDR3 is 16 residues. Germline V CDR1 and CDR2: LNHNV, YYDKDF (reference sequence). DNA for the CDR3: TGTGCCACCAGCTCGCGACTAGCGGGAGACCAAGAGACCCAGTACTTC. Amino acids: CATSSRLAGDQETQYF.

This chain connects TRBV10-3 to TRBJ1-2, with TRBD1 matching 7 bases. The CDR3 covers 14 residues. With 6 bases clipped from V and 3 bases from J, the junction kept 7 bases outside the gene matches. The germline V gene encodes CDR1 ENHRY and CDR2 SYGVKD. CDR3 loop: CAIRTTGVHYGYTF. DNA for the CDR3: TGTGCCATCAGAACAACAGGGGTACACTATGGCTACACCTTC.

This sequence joins TRBV6-6 and TRBJ2-7; D is perhaps TRBD2 (8 bases). The germline CDR1 and CDR2 sequences are MNHNY and SVGAGI (reference sequence). CDR3 length equals 15 residues. V was shortened by 7 bases and J by 5 bases, with 21 bases between the two germline ends. CDR3: CASNPDGRGHNEQYF. CDR3 coding DNA: TGTGCCAGCAACCCCGACGGGAGGGGGCACAACGAGCAGTACTTC.

CDR3 sequence (DNA): TGCGCCAGCAGCGTCTTAGTAGCAAGATTGGGGGAGGGAAACACCGGGGAGCTGTTTTTT. This encodes CASSVLVARLGEGNTGELFF. V usage is TRBV4-1 and J usage is TRBJ2-2, with 7 positions matching TRBD2. The CDR3 contains 20 residues. CDR1 and CDR2 (germline): MGHRA, YSYEKL. Trimming removed 5 bases from V and 2 bases from J; junction bases left unmatched: 20.

In its sample, this clone was seen a few times. The chain couples TRBV28 to TRBJ1-1; D unresolved. The CDR3 is 16 residues long. The V end lost 7 bases, the J end lost 0 bases, and 18 bases lay between the germline ends. Germline CDR1 reads MDHEN; CDR2 reads SYDVKM. The CDR3 protein is CASTPSGTRMNTEAFF. CDR3 nucleotide sequence: TGTGCCAGCACACCCAGCGGCACAAGGATGAACACTGAAGCTTTCTTT.

This clone has just a few counts. The chain combines TRBV7-2 with TRBJ2-7; 11 nucleotides line up with TRBD2. Germline V gene data show CDR1 as SGHTA and CDR2 as FQGNSA. Trimming removed 6 bases from V and 3 bases from J; junction bases left unmatched: 4. The CDR3 is made up of 14 amino acids. CDR3 region: CASSTSGGNYEQYF. In DNA form, the CDR3 reads TGTGCCAGCAGTACTAGCGGGGGCAACTACGAGCAGTACTTC. The whole variable domain, remainder taken from reference TRBV7-2 and TRBJ2-7, is GAGVSQSPSNKVTEKGKDVELRCDPISGHTALYWYRQSLGQGLEFLIYFQGNSAPDKSGLPSDRFSAERTGGSVSTLTIQRTQQEDSAVYLCASSTSGGNYEQYFGPGTRLTVT.

This chain uses TRBV29-1 with TRBJ2-7; 11 bases match TRBD1. The germline V gene encodes CDR1 SQVTM and CDR2 ANQGSEA. CDR3 size: 13 residues. The V gene end was trimmed by 1 base and the J gene end by 6 bases; junction bases not matched to a gene: 2. The CDR3 sequence: CSVEGTGGAEQYF. The CDR3 DNA is TGCAGCGTTGAAGGGACAGGGGGCGCCGAGCAGTACTTC.

The chain recombines TRBV3-1 (or the pseudogene TRBV3-2) with TRBJ2-1; 12 bases match TRBD2. Trimming at V came to 0 bases and at J to 16 bases, leaving 10 bases not matched to a gene. The germline V gene has CDR1 LGHDT and CDR2 YNNKEL (reference sequence). This CDR3 is 15 amino acids long. The CDR3 nucleotides are TGTGCCAGCAGCCAAGATCTAGCGGGAGGGCCGTGGGGTTTCTTC. Translation: CASSQDLAGGPWGFF.

The CDR3 region has the DNA TGTGCCAGCAGTTACTCGGTTGCGTTCAATGAGCAGTTCTTC. It is translated as CASSYSVAFNEQFF. J is TRBJ2-1 and V is TRBV6-6; D unresolved. The CDR3 length is 14 residues. Trimming removed 0 bases from V and 6 bases from J, with 9 bases in between. CDR1 and CDR2 from the germline V gene are MNHNY and SVGAGI (reference sequence).

The chain couples TRBV2 to TRBJ1-1; the match to TRBD1 covers 10 bases. Germline assignment: CDR1 SNHLY and CDR2 FYNNEI. The ends lost 4 bases at V and 6 bases at J; junction bases unmatched: 2. The CDR3 sequence is 13 residues long. CDR3 in DNA: TGTGCCAGCAGTGGGACAGGGGGAGCTGAAGCTTTCTTT. This gives the protein CASSGTGGAEAFF.

The chain couples TRBV11-2 to TRBJ2-1; TRBD2 matches 10 bases. V lost 4 bases and J lost 4; bases outside the gene matches: 7. The CDR3 consists of 16 residues. Looked up from germline, CDR1 is SGHAT and CDR2 is FQNNGV. The CDR3 loop is CASSSVAGGKYNEQFF. The CDR3 DNA follows: TGTGCCAGCAGCTCCGTAGCGGGGGGTAAATACAATGAGCAGTTCTTC.